Shown below are 7 T cell receptor beta chains from a single sample sequenced in a study of naive and memory T cell subsets. The study's findings and limits: Possibly reflecting memory cells re-expressing CD45RA, a few larger clonotypes occurred in naive repertoires, especially CD8.

An equimolar mix of two oligonucleotides served as the beta constant-region primer for TRBC1 and TRBC2. Four rounds of PCR amplified the ligated cDNA using nested alpha and beta constant-region primers plus SP2. In TCRdb, the UMI-ligation and nested PCR reads were re-called with MiXCR into one record per CDR3 protein. Found here are roughly 100,000 distinct CDR3 sequences, approximately 11% of them singletons; the top ten hold more than 0.13%. What these receptors recognize is not known. The specimen sequenced was naive CD4+ T cells from blood. The receptors originated from a human donor in good health.

This rearrangement joins TRBV4-2 to TRBJ1-1, with D tentatively TRBD1 (5 bases). Germline V gene data show CDR1 as LGHNA and CDR2 as YNFKEQ. V was trimmed by 0 bases and J by 4 bases, leaving 15 bases between them. The length of the CDR3 is 16 residues. CDR3 region: CASSQDHTGRATEAFF. CDR3 DNA sequence: TGTGCCAGCAGCCAAGATCATACAGGTCGAGCCACTGAAGCTTTCTTT.

This chain connects TRBV7-9 to TRBJ1-2, with D hard to call. V lost 2 bases and J lost 2, with 9 bases in between. The CDR3 covers 14 residues. The V gene's germline CDR1 is SEHNR and CDR2 FQNEAQ (reference sequence). CDR3 sequence: CASSLLEGNYGYTF. Here the CDR3 DNA reads TGTGCCAGCAGCTTATTAGAAGGGAACTATGGCTACACCTTC.

This clonotype was seen only a few times. The DNA of the CDR3 is TGTGCCAGCAGTTACCCTACTAGCGGGGGACACAATGAGCAGTTCTTC. It encodes CASSYPTSGGHNEQFF. This chain links TRBV6-5 with TRBJ2-1, with 11 bases matching TRBD2. Per the germline V gene, CDR1 is MNHEY and CDR2 is SVGAGI. Trimming cost V 2 bases and J 5 bases; bases outside gene matches: 5. The CDR3 is made up of 16 amino acids.

V usage is TRBV18 and J usage is TRBJ2-2, with a tentative D call TRBD1 (6 bases). This CDR3 comprises 17 residues. The V and J ends lost 3 bases and 0 bases respectively, with 14 bases between them. Germline V gives CDR1 KGHSH, CDR2 LQKENI. CDR3 residues: CASSPSQNRANTGELFF. The CDR3 region has the DNA TGTGCCAGCTCACCGAGTCAGAACAGGGCGAACACCGGGGAGCTGTTTTTT.

This rearrangement joins TRBV9 to TRBJ2-4; D tentatively reads TRBD1 or TRBD2 (7 bases each). Per germline, CDR1 SGDLS and CDR2 YYNGEE. The V end was cut by 10 bases, the J end by 5 bases, with 13 bases between. This CDR3 has 12 residues. As DNA, the CDR3 is TGTGCCTTCAGGGGGGGCCAAAACATTCAGTACTTC. Amino acids: CAFRGGQNIQYF.

The rearrangement links TRBV18 to TRBJ2-2; TRBD2 aligns across 11 bases. In germline, CDR1 is KGHSH, CDR2 LQKENI. The CDR3 is 15 amino acids. J lost 5 bases, V lost 5 bases, and 4 bases had no gene match. CDR3 bases: TGTGCCAGCTCAATGGGACTAGCGGCGACCGGGGAGCTGTTTTTT. Protein product: CASSMGLAATGELFF.

The chain carries TRBV19 and TRBJ2-2; 9 nucleotides agree with TRBD1. Germline trimming cut 4 bases from V and 4 bases from J; bases unmatched to any gene: 7. The CDR3 runs 16 residues. Germline-derived CDR1 and CDR2 are LNHDA and SQIVND (reference sequence). CDR3: CASSNPGQGITGELFF. The DNA of the CDR3 is TGTGCCAGTAGTAACCCGGGACAGGGTATCACCGGGGAGCTGTTTTTT.